This is a list of T cell receptor beta chains from one sample in a study of graft-versus-host responses after intestinal transplantation. Produced via immunoSEQ multiplex PCR; TCRdb's table is partial and in-frame only. The repertoire consists of some 140,000 clones, with 90% to 95% occurring once and the leading ten covering approximately 0.17%. These receptors' antigens are unknown. The source was unstimulated CD4+ T cells sorted from spleen or lymph node cells, collected before intestinal transplant. All receptors derive from a human donor who received an intestinal transplant. The CDR3 runs from the conserved cysteine through the conserved F or W. A D gene is named only where the DNA matches it firmly. The size of a clone is reported for some rows only, either as once, few or many, or as a class for expanded clones.

D gene	V gene	clone size	J gene	CDR3 protein	CDR3 DNA
TRBD1	TRBV9	.	TRBJ2-1	CASSSYRGRFEQFF	TGTGCCAGCAGCTCCTACAGGGGGCGATTTGAGCAGTTCTTC
.	TRBV14	.	TRBJ2-3	CASSQDWQPTDTQYF	TGTGCCAGCAGCCAAGATTGGCAACCCACAGATACGCAGTATTTT
TRBD2	TRBV18	.	TRBJ2-3	CASSPTLAASTDTQYF	TGTGCCAGCTCACCGACACTAGCGGCCAGCACAGATACGCAGTATTTT
TRBD2	TRBV5-1	.	TRBJ2-7	CASSSSGTRTSYEQYF	TGCGCCAGCAGCTCCTCCGGGACTAGGACCTCCTACGAGCAGTACTTC
TRBD2	TRBV25-1	once	TRBJ2-2	CASQTGGIGGNGELFF	TGTGCCAGCCAAACCGGGGGAATCGGGGGGAACGGGGAGCTGTTTTTT
.	TRBV7-8	.	TRBJ1-1	CASSFVGGSGTEAFF	TGTGCCAGCAGCTTCGTGGGAGGGAGTGGCACTGAAGCTTTCTTT
.	TRBV25-1	.	TRBJ2-5	CASRWGLTETQYF	TGTGCCAGCAGATGGGGGCTAACTGAGACCCAGTACTTC
.	TRBV19	few	TRBJ1-3	CATTGVSGNTIYF	TGTGCCACCACAGGTGTGTCTGGAAACACCATATATTTT
.	TRBV6-5	.	TRBJ1-5	CASSPSRGQPQHF	TGTGCCAGCAGCCCCTCAAGGGGCCAGCCCCAGCATTTT
.	TRBV7-8	.	TRBJ1-5	CASSLMLGDNQPQHF	TGTGCCAGCAGCTTAATGTTGGGGGACAATCAGCCCCAGCATTTT
.	TRBV27	.	TRBJ1-6	CASSLLTGGHSPLHF	TGTGCCAGCAGTTTACTAACCGGGGGCCATTCACCCCTCCACTTT
.	TRBV10-1	.	TRBJ2-7	CASSESVGQGYEQYF	TGCGCCAGCAGTGAGTCGGTCGGGCAGGGCTACGAGCAGTACTTC
.	TRBV11-3	.	TRBJ1-1	CASSLDPGMNTEAFF	TGTGCCAGCAGCTTAGATCCGGGGATGAACACTGAAGCTTTCTTT
.	TRBV2	.	TRBJ1-3	CASSEVDTIYF	TGTGCCAGCAGTGAAGTGGACACCATATATTTT
.	TRBV7-9	.	TRBJ2-7	CASSLSGPRSYEQYF	TGTGCCAGCAGCTTATCGGGACCGAGGTCCTACGAGCAGTACTTC
.	TRBV29-1	.	TRBJ1-4	CSVNPGSGNEKLFF	TGCAGCGTAAACCCCGGGTCTGGTAATGAAAAACTGTTTTTT
.	TRBV18	.	TRBJ1-1	CASSLQGVRAFF	TGTGCCAGCTCACTACAAGGGGTAAGAGCTTTCTTT
TRBD1	TRBV5-1	.	TRBJ2-2	CASTRGTGGTGELFF	TGCGCCAGCACCCGCGGGACAGGGGGCACCGGGGAGCTGTTTTTT
TRBD1	TRBV19	.	TRBJ2-3	CASSLGDRFTDTQYF	TGTGCCAGTAGTTTAGGGGACAGGTTCACAGATACGCAGTATTTT
.	TRBV5-6	.	TRBJ2-3	CASSYRVDTQYF	TGTGCCAGCAGTTACAGGGTAGATACGCAGTATTTT
.	TRBV21-1	.	TRBJ1-1	CASSKVSNRDTEAFF	TGTGCCAGCAGCAAAGTGTCGAACAGGGACACTGAAGCTTTCTTT
.	TRBV5-6	.	TRBJ2-5	CASSQKPLMETQYF	TGTGCCAGCAGCCAAAAGCCATTAATGGAGACCCAGTACTTC
.	TRBV9	.	TRBJ2-5	CASTTQYF	TGTGCCAGCACGACCCAGTACTTC
TRBD1	TRBV5-1	.	TRBJ1-1	CASSSTGEEAFF	TGCGCCAGCAGCTCTACAGGGGAGGAAGCTTTCTTT
TRBD2	TRBV18	.	TRBJ2-3	CASSPGLAPDTQYF	TGTGCCAGCTCGCCGGGACTAGCGCCAGATACGCAGTATTTT
.	TRBV4-1	.	TRBJ1-4	CASSQVGSSRGGEKLFF	TGCGCCAGCAGCCAAGTCGGGTCGTCCAGGGGAGGTGAAAAACTGTTTTTT
TRBD1	TRBV11-2	.	TRBJ2-7	CASSSGQGYEQYF	TGTGCCAGCAGCAGCGGACAGGGGTACGAGCAGTACTTC
.	TRBV13	.	TRBJ2-2	CASSLLTRLGETGELFF	TGTGCCAGCAGCCTTCTTACGAGACTAGGCGAAACCGGGGAGCTGTTTTTT
.	TRBV6-5	.	TRBJ2-2	CATHKAGELFF	TGTGCCACCCATAAAGCCGGGGAGCTGTTTTTT
.	TRBV27	.	TRBJ1-3	CASSPTVGGNTIYF	TGTGCCAGCAGTCCGACGGTGGGAGGAAACACCATATATTTT
.	TRBV19	.	TRBJ2-1	CASSMIFGVINEQFF	TGTGCCAGTAGTATGATCTTCGGGGTCATAAATGAGCAGTTCTTC
TRBD1	TRBV7-2	.	TRBJ2-7	CASSPLTGAATAQYF	TGTGCCAGCAGCCCGCTGACAGGGGCGGCCACGGCGCAGTACTTC
.	TRBV15	.	TRBJ2-7	CATSSGYYEQYF	TGTGCCACCAGCAGTGGTTACTACGAGCAGTACTTC
.	TRBV7-2	.	TRBJ2-5	CASSLSRLDLGKYF	TGTGCCAGCAGCTTAAGCCGACTTGACTTGGGGAAGTACTTC
TRBD1	TRBV5-1	.	TRBJ1-1	CASRSDRANTEAFF	TGCGCCAGCAGATCGGACAGGGCGAACACTGAAGCTTTCTTT
TRBD2	TRBV11-2	.	TRBJ2-3	CASRAGVPSTDTQYF	TGTGCCAGCAGAGCGGGGGTGCCAAGCACAGATACGCAGTATTTT
.	TRBV10-3	.	TRBJ2-2	CAISGAGPNTGELFF	TGTGCCATCAGTGGGGCGGGCCCAAACACCGGGGAGCTGTTTTTT
.	TRBV27	.	TRBJ2-5	CASSYQETQYF	TGTGCCAGCAGTTACCAAGAGACCCAGTACTTC
.	TRBV14	.	TRBJ1-6	CASSLMDNSPLHF	TGTGCCAGCAGCTTAATGGATAATTCACCCCTCCACTTT
.	TRBV5-1	.	TRBJ2-3	CASSLVVAAPRDTQYF	TGCGCCAGCAGCTTGGTGGTAGCAGCCCCCCGGGATACGCAGTATTTT
.	TRBV30	.	TRBJ1-6	CAWGAPGTGNSPLHF	TGTGCCTGGGGCGCTCCTGGGACGGGAAATTCACCCCTCCACTTT
.	TRBV9	.	TRBJ1-6	CASSVSTGEAATPFPLHF	TGTGCCAGCAGCGTGAGCACTGGAGAGGCGGCCACCCCATTTCCCCTCCACTTT
.	TRBV4-1	.	TRBJ2-2	CASSPARGGSGGELFF	TGCGCCAGCAGCCCAGCAAGGGGGGGATCTGGCGGGGAGCTGTTTTTT
.	TRBV4-2	.	TRBJ2-5	CASSQETWGETQYF	TGTGCCAGCAGCCAAGAGACGTGGGGGGAGACCCAGTACTTC
.	TRBV7-2	.	TRBJ2-3	CASSKDPRDAQYF	TGTGCCAGCAGCAAAGATCCGCGGGATGCGCAGTATTTT